This paragraph reports one T cell receptor beta chain. These data belong to a study of blood T cell repertoires in COVID-19. Trimming left V 7 bases short and J 4 bases short, with 17 bases between. Germline V gives CDR1 MGHRA, CDR2 YSYEKL. The CDR3 has 15 residues. Method: immunoSEQ multiplex PCR; TCRdb's copy keeps in-frame clones and lacks some. The sample holds under 250,000 clones; 81% are singletons and the top ten take 8% to 9.5%. Participants were aged about 18 to 89 years from around 24 US areas. Sequencing was carried out using PBMCs or T cells enriched from blood (not recorded which). This chain uses TRBV4-1 with TRBJ1-5; a weak D match, TRBD1 (6 bases). This sequence was found in a woman aged 45-65 years with acute COVID-19. Here the CDR3 DNA reads TGCGCCAGCACCCACTACCTCCAGGGGAATCAGCCCCAGCATTTT. It encodes CASTHYLQGNQPQHF.